Presented here are 28 T cell receptor beta chains from one specimen sequenced in a study of cytomegalovirus exposure and HLA in healthy donors. With 60 Vbeta and 13 Jbeta primers, the PCR was carried out. Profiling relied on immunoSEQ multiplex PCR, and the TCRdb table lists in-frame clones only, not all of them. This sample has about 150,000 clones, with approximately 81% found just once. Sequencing was performed on PBMCs. These receptors were taken from a male donor in good health and CMV-seronegative.

The V call is TRBV5-4, the J call TRBJ2-7; maybe TRBD1 (6 bases). The CDR3 consists of 13 residues. V was pared by 4 bases and J by 2 bases, with 10 bases between. The germline V gene encodes CDR1 SGHNT and CDR2 YYREEE (reference sequence). The CDR3 loop reads CASSHGQTYEQYF. In DNA, the CDR3 is TGTGCCAGCAGCCACGGACAGACCTACGAGCAGTACTTC.

The chain carries TRBV28 and TRBJ2-2; D uncertain. The CDR3 totals 13 residues. Between the trimmed V and J ends, which lost 10 bases and 10 bases, there was a span of 19 bases. CDR1 and CDR2 (germline): MDHEN, SYDVKM. The DNA for the CDR3 is TGTGCCAACCGGGTCCCAACTTACCTGGAGCTGTTTTTT. It is translated as CANRVPTYLELFF.

The chain links TRBV19 to TRBJ1-6; 11 nucleotides match TRBD1. Germline V gene sequence: CDR1 LNHDA, CDR2 SQIVND (reference sequence). With V trimmed by 6 bases and J by 10 bases, 2 bases remained unmatched. The CDR3 extends over 13 amino acids. In nucleotides, the CDR3 is TGTGCCAGTAGGGGACAGGGGGTATCACCCCTCCACTTT. Its translation is CASRGQGVSPLHF.

The chain recombines TRBV28 with TRBJ1-4; D is unclear. The V end was cut by 2 bases, the J end by 1 base, with 11 bases between. The germline gives CDR1 MDHEN, CDR2 SYDVKM. CDR3 length: 16 residues. The CDR3 loop reads CASSLRGAGTNEKLFF. In nucleotides, the CDR3 is TGTGCCAGCAGTTTAAGAGGTGCTGGAACTAATGAAAAACTGTTTTTT. The complete variable domain, with remaining parts taken from reference TRBV28 and TRBJ1-4, reads DVKVTQSSRYLVKRTGEKVFLECVQDMDHENMFWYRQDPGLGLRLIYFSYDVKMKEKGDIPEGYSVSREKKERFSLILESASTNQTSMYLCASSLRGAGTNEKLFFGSGTQLSVL.

The J gene is TRBJ2-5, the V gene TRBV9, with 8 bases that match TRBD2. The better agreement between TRBJ2-7 and the DNA end casts doubt on the J call. CDR3 size: 15 residues. The germline V gene encodes CDR1 SGDLS and CDR2 YYNGEE. CDR3 DNA sequence: TGTGCCAGCAGCGTATCGGCGGGGGGCTCCTACGAGCAGTACTTC. The encoded protein is CASSVSAGGSYEQYF.

The chain links TRBV18 to TRBJ1-1; TRBD1 matches 8 bases. V was pared by 6 bases and J by 2 bases, with 8 bases of the junction left unmatched. Germline V gives CDR1 KGHSH, CDR2 LQKENI. The CDR3 runs 15 residues. The CDR3 loop is CASSKGQGFNTEAFF. For the CDR3, the DNA is TGTGCCAGCTCGAAAGGACAGGGTTTTAACACTGAAGCTTTCTTT.

The chain couples TRBV5-1 to TRBJ2-5; 9 bases match TRBD1. The end of the DNA fits TRBJ2-7 better, so the J call may be wrong. Germline V gene sequence: CDR1 SGHRS, CDR2 YFSETQ. The CDR3 has 15 amino acids. Here the CDR3 DNA reads TGCGCCAGCTCGTGGGGCGGGACAGGGACCTACGAGCAGTACTTC. Its protein product is CASSWGGTGTYEQYF.

The chain joins TRBV18 to TRBJ2-5; D possibly corresponds to TRBD2 (6 bases). The CDR3 sequence is 14 residues long. CDR1 and CDR2 (germline): KGHSH, LQKENI. V was shortened by 3 bases and J by 4 bases, with 12 bases between the two germline ends. CDR3 nucleotides: TGTGCCAGCTCACCTACCGGGGGAGGAGAGACCCAGTACTTC. It specifies CASSPTGGGETQYF.

V and J are TRBV11-2 and TRBJ1-1; possible D gene TRBD1, 5 bases. From germline, CDR1 is SGHAT and CDR2 FQNNGV. The CDR3 length is 13 residues. Deletions cut 4 bases from V and 1 base from J, with 7 bases between. CDR3 DNA sequence: TGTGCCAGCAGCTCCAGGGAGAACACTGAAGCTTTCTTT. Protein: CASSSRENTEAFF.

The gene calls are TRBV18 and TRBJ1-2, with D unclear. The CDR3 is 13 amino acids. The V gene lost 3 bases and the J gene lost 5 bases, with 10 bases spanning the gap. CDR1 and CDR2 from the germline V gene are KGHSH and LQKENI. CDR3 sequence reads: CASSPPEKYGYTF. The CDR3 DNA reads TGTGCCAGCTCACCTCCGGAGAAGTATGGCTACACCTTC.

Here the CDR3 reads CSARLAGGDNEQFF. CDR3 coding DNA: TGCAGCGCCCGCCTAGCGGGAGGGGACAATGAGCAGTTCTTC. The chain joins TRBV29-1 to TRBJ2-1, with TRBD2 identical over 12 bases. The V and J ends lost 7 bases and 5 bases, in that order; junction bases with no gene match: 6. The CDR3 contains 14 residues. CDR1 is SQVTM, CDR2 ANQGSEA, per germline.

The chain employs TRBV5-1 and TRBJ2-7; TRBD2 matches 10 bases. Trimming took 5 bases from V and 4 from J; bases not matched to a gene: 9. Germline CDR1 reads SGHRS; CDR2 reads YFSETQ. The CDR3 consists of 15 residues. CDR3 coding DNA: TGCGCCAGCAGTCCTCGGACTAGCGGACTATACGAGCAGTACTTC. This translates into CASSPRTSGLYEQYF.

This clone has a single count. This chain links TRBV19 with TRBJ2-2; weak D call: TRBD1 (6 bases). V lost 10 bases, J lost 7 bases, and 16 bases lay in between. This CDR3 comprises 13 residues. Per germline, CDR1 LNHDA and CDR2 SQIVND (reference sequence). The CDR3 loop reads CATLKGVVGELFF. CDR3 sequence (DNA): TGTGCCACCTTGAAGGGGGTCGTCGGGGAGCTGTTTTTT.

The CDR3 DNA reads as TGTGCCAGCAGTCCGCGTGTTCGGACTAGCGGGAGTGTGATAGAGACCCAGTACTTC. It encodes CASSPRVRTSGSVIETQYF. V is TRBV27 and J is TRBJ2-5; 13 nucleotides line up with TRBD2. The CDR3 consists of 19 residues. Germline loops: CDR1 MNHEY, CDR2 SMNVEV (reference sequence). V lost 5 bases, J lost 4 bases, and 16 bases stayed unmatched.

This clone has just one count. The chain combines TRBV27 with TRBJ2-7; TRBD1 aligns across 9 bases. CDR1 is MNHEY and CDR2 is SMNVEV in the germline V gene (reference sequence). The CDR3 extends over 14 amino acids. V gave up 7 bases and J gave up 6 bases; unmatched junction bases: 10. For the CDR3, the DNA is TGTGCCAGCAAACTACAGGGGGCGCGGGGCGAGCAGTACTTC. Translating gives CASKLQGARGEQYF.

This chain joins TRBV7-8 and TRBJ2-5; TRBD2 aligns across 12 bases. The J call may be faulty, since TRBJ2-7 better matches the DNA end. This CDR3 contains 15 residues. The germline gives CDR1 SGHVS, CDR2 FQNEAQ. The CDR3 is CASSAGTSGFYEQYF. The CDR3 DNA follows: TGTGCCAGCAGCGCCGGGACTAGCGGGTTCTACGAGCAGTACTTC.

V usage is TRBV28 and J usage is TRBJ2-7; TRBD2 agrees at 8 bases. The CDR3 sequence is 16 residues long. CDR1 MDHEN and CDR2 SYDVKM come from the germline V gene. The junction had 10 bases not matched to a gene; V was cut back by 3 bases and J by 3 bases. CDR3 nucleotides: TGTGCCAGCAGTTTTTTAAGCGGGAGTAGACGCTACGAGCAGTACTTC. Translation: CASSFLSGSRRYEQYF.

The chain couples TRBV14 to TRBJ1-2; the match to TRBD1 covers 9 bases. Trimming removed 1 base from V and 2 bases from J; junction bases left unmatched: 5. The length of the CDR3 is 16 residues. Germline CDR1 and CDR2: SGHDN and FVKESK. The CDR3 spells CASSQGGQGRNYGYTF. The CDR3 DNA reads TGTGCCAGCAGCCAAGGGGGACAGGGAAGAAACTATGGCTACACCTTC.

This clone is a singleton in its sample. This rearrangement joins TRBV21-1 to TRBJ2-7; the D call TRBD1 from the table was never checked on the DNA. TRBV21-1 is designated a pseudogene. The CDR3 is 13 amino acids. CDR3 in amino acids: CAIGTGRRNEQYF. For the CDR3, the DNA is TGTGCCATCGGGACAGGGAGGAGGAACGAGCAGTACTTC.

V usage is TRBV6-6 and J usage is TRBJ1-2; D gene unclear. CDR1 MNHNY and CDR2 SVGAGI come from the germline V gene (reference sequence). Trimming stripped 10 bases from V and 4 bases from J, with 22 bases between. This CDR3 comprises 15 residues. The CDR3 DNA sequence: TGTGCCACGATTGCACAGACAAGCCTTTCCTATGGCTACACCTTC. Residues: CATIAQTSLSYGYTF.

The rearrangement uses TRBV6-7 and TRBJ1-2; D call uncertain. TRBV6-7 falls under the ORF class, with uncertain function. This CDR3 is built from 13 residues. Deletions cut 6 bases from V and 2 bases from J, with 10 bases between. The CDR3 region has the DNA TGTGCCAGCAGGGCAAAGACAAACTATGGCTACACCTTC. Residues: CASRAKTNYGYTF.

This chain joins TRBV27 and TRBJ1-1; D is unclear. The CDR3 has 13 amino acids. CDR1 MNHEY and CDR2 SMNVEV come from the germline V gene (reference sequence). The V end was cut by 7 bases, the J end by 11 bases, with 20 bases between. The CDR3 protein is CASTTFGSKFAFF. The CDR3 DNA reads TGTGCCAGCACCACCTTCGGGTCCAAATTCGCTTTCTTT.

This sequence joins TRBV6-6 and TRBJ2-7; 8 bases are a match to TRBD1. This CDR3 has 13 amino acids. Trimming cost V 5 bases and J 5 bases; bases outside gene matches: 5. Germline values: CDR1 MNHNY, CDR2 SVGAGI (reference sequence). CDR3 nucleotides: TGTGCCAGCAGTCCATTGGACAGGGACGAGCAGTACTTC. Translated: CASSPLDRDEQYF.

The chain couples TRBV6-1 to TRBJ2-2, with TRBD1 as a possible D gene (6 bases). CDR3 size: 15 residues. Between the trimmed V and J ends, which lost 1 base and 4 bases, there was a span of 10 bases. Germline loops: CDR1 MNHNS, CDR2 SASEGT. The CDR3 region is CASSEVVGGTGELFF. For the CDR3, the DNA is TGTGCCAGCAGTGAAGTGGTAGGGGGCACCGGGGAGCTGTTTTTT.

This chain links TRBV18 with TRBJ2-3, with D perhaps matching TRBD1 (6 bases). Trimming pared 2 bases from V and 3 bases from J, leaving 6 bases between. The germline CDR1 and CDR2 sequences are KGHSH and LQKENI. This CDR3 comprises 13 residues. This chain's CDR3 is CASSPGQTDTQYF. For the CDR3, the DNA is TGTGCCAGCTCACCAGGACAGACAGATACGCAGTATTTT.

The rearrangement joins TRBV28 to TRBJ2-7; tentative D call: TRBD2 (5 bases). Germline CDR1 and CDR2: MDHEN and SYDVKM. This CDR3 has 14 amino acids. The V gene lost 7 bases and the J gene lost 0 bases, with 13 bases spanning the gap. The CDR3 nucleotides are TGTGCCAGCACTTTGGGAGTCGGCTCCTACGAGCAGTACTTC. This codes for CASTLGVGSYEQYF.

This clone was recorded only once. The V gene is TRBV29-1, the J gene TRBJ1-2, with TRBD1 matching over 9 bases. This CDR3 has 15 residues. Trimming cost V 4 bases and J 7 bases; bases outside gene matches: 13. Per the germline V gene, CDR1 is SQVTM and CDR2 is ANQGSEA. CDR3 in amino acids: CSVASPTGGVGGYTF. DNA for the CDR3: TGCAGCGTTGCATCTCCTACAGGGGGCGTAGGTGGCTACACCTTC.

Worth noting for this clone: The junction departs from the called germline gene at one end, perhaps through a read error. The chain couples TRBV7-9 to TRBJ2-7; 8 positions match TRBD1. Germline values: CDR1 SEHNR, CDR2 FQNEAQ (reference sequence). The CDR3 totals 14 residues. The CDR3 is CSSSFTQGAYEQYF. DNA for the CDR3: TGTTCCAGCAGCTTTACCCAGGGGGCTTACGAGCAGTACTTC.